This TCR beta chain originates from a study of OX40 agonist ivuxolimab in advanced cancers. Study-level information: Of mixed ages from about 23 to 90 and averaging roughly 64 years, the group was about 86% male.

Findings of the study overall: Several nonresponders also turned out to have low normalized T-cell clonal expansion.

CDR3 length equals 13 residues. Trimming cost V 8 bases and J 1 base, with 14 bases left between them. Germline CDR1 and CDR2: SQVTM and ANQGSEA. Details on this clone: The antigen is unknown.

Clones were read by immunoSEQ multiplex PCR, and TCRdb kept only the in-frame ones, dropping some. The sample lists fewer than 90,000 clones, 88% occurring once. The receptor was isolated from an adult with an advanced solid tumor such as melanoma, head and neck, liver or kidney cancer. The sequencing used CD4+ or CD8+ T cells sorted from blood, collected in a trial of the OX40 agonist ivuxolimab. The chain recombines TRBV29-1 with TRBJ2-5; perhaps TRBD1 as D (6 bases). The CDR3 loop reads CSIGRDTQETQYF. The CDR3 DNA reads as TGCAGCATCGGAAGGGACACCCAAGAGACCCAGTACTTC.